This TCR beta chain is drawn from a study of cytomegalovirus exposure and HLA in healthy donors. Study-wide points: The HLA-A and HLA-B alleles of most subjects were reportedly predicted accurately from TCR beta sequences. The presence/absence work took it that sequencing depth was about the same across donors. In a later analysis, at a false discovery rate of 0.05, about 17,000 TCR beta sequences matched HLA alleles. When analyzed later, the rates of TCR association showed variation by HLA locus, with DRB1 the most and HLA-C the fewest.

CDR3 size: 14 residues. Trimming took 0 bases from V and 8 from J; bases not matched to a gene: 5. Germline loops: CDR1 SGHRS, CDR2 YFSETQ. Primers: 60 Vbeta forward and 13 Jbeta reverse. Clones were read by immunoSEQ multiplex PCR, and TCRdb kept only the in-frame ones, dropping some. The sample contains about 180,000 clones, approximately 84% of which appear only once. This clone was seen more than once but under ten times. Its matching antigen is unknown. The specimen sequenced was PBMCs. The V and J genes are TRBV5-1 and TRBJ2-1; 7 nucleotides agree with TRBD1. The sequence came from a girl under 18 in good health and CMV-seropositive. Here the CDR3 reads CASSLGQGVDEQFF. The CDR3 DNA is TGCGCCAGCAGCTTGGGCCAGGGGGTCGATGAGCAGTTCTTC.